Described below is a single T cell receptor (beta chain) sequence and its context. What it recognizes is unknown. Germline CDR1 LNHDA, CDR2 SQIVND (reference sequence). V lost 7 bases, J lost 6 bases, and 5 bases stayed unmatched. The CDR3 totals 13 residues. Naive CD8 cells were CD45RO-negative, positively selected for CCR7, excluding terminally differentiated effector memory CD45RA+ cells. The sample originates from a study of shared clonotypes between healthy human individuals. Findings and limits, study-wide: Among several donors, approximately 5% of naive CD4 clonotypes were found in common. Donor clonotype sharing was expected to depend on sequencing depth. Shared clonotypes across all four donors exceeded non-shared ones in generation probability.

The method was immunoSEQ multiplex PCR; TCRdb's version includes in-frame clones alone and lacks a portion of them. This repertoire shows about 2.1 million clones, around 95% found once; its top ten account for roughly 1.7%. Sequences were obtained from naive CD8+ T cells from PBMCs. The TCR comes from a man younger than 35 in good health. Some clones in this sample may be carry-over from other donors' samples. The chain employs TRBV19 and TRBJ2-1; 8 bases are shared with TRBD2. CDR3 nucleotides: TGTGCCAGTATGAGCGGGAGAGTCAATGAGCAGTTCTTC. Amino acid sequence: CASMSGRVNEQFF.